The 3 T cell receptor beta chains reported below all come from one sample, sequenced in a study of T cell repertoires in cytomegalovirus infection. TCRdb recomputed calls from the reads with MiXCR, one row per CDR3 protein. This repertoire shows about a million distinct CDR3 sequences, approximately 31% found once; its top ten account for 13%. These receptors are not linked to any known antigen. Sequencing was performed on cultured CD8+ T cells from PBMCs, taken from culture after CMV antigen stimulation. The receptors were sampled from a human donor in good health (CMV status not recorded). Some clones in this sample may be carry-over from other donors' samples.

This chain uses TRBV15 with TRBJ2-7; unclear D gene. This CDR3 comprises 14 residues. Germline values: CDR1 LNHNV, CDR2 YYDKDF (reference sequence). The V gene lost 3 bases and the J gene lost 0 bases, with 9 bases spanning the gap. CDR3 bases: TGTGCCACCAGCAGCCTAAAGTCCTCCTACGAGCAGTACTTC. Amino acids: CATSSLKSSYEQYF. Full variable domain (remainder filled in from reference TRBV15 and TRBJ2-7): DAMVIQNPRYQVTQFGKPVTLSCSQTLNHNVMYWYQQKSSQAPKLLFHYYDKDFNNEADTPDNFQSRRPNTSFCFLDIRSPGLGDTAMYLCATSSLKSSYEQYFGPGTRLTVT.

The chain is built from TRBV15 and TRBJ2-1, with 9 bases matching TRBD1. The CDR3 sequence is 17 residues long. Unmatched junction bases numbered 5, after V lost 0 bases and J lost 2 bases. Germline-derived CDR1 and CDR2 are LNHNV and YYDKDF (reference sequence). The CDR3 sequence is CATSRDPTGGTYNEQFF. In nucleotides, the CDR3 is TGTGCCACCAGCAGAGACCCGACAGGGGGAACCTACAATGAGCAGTTCTTC. Full variable domain (missing parts from reference TRBV15 and TRBJ2-1): DAMVIQNPRYQVTQFGKPVTLSCSQTLNHNVMYWYQQKSSQAPKLLFHYYDKDFNNEADTPDNFQSRRPNTSFCFLDIRSPGLGDTAMYLCATSRDPTGGTYNEQFFGPGTRLTVL.

Turning to this clonotype: Lacking the conserved final phenylalanine or tryptophan, this CDR3 likely reflects a read error. Because the CDR3's place on the DNA is in doubt, the DNA is left out and the CDR3 is given as listed by TCRdb. The J gene is TRBJ1-5, the V gene TRBV7-7; TRBD1, the table's D call, lacks a check against the DNA. The CDR3 is 10 amino acids in total, end residues counted. CDR1 is SSHAT, CDR2 FNYEAQ, per germline (reference sequence). The CDR3 sequence: CASTIPGQGD.